Listed here are 20 T cell receptor beta chains from one sample, sequenced in a study of identical twins. TCRdb re-called the 5' RACE reads with MiXCR, one entry per CDR3 protein. The sample gives roughly 230,000 distinct CDR3 sequences, around 8.8% of which show up once; approximately 3% is in the top ten. A further study also used this sample, focusing on yellow fever vaccine responses in identical twins.

Input material: CD8+ T cells sorted from blood. Source of these receptors: a woman under 30 in good health.

There are many counts of this clonotype. V is TRBV12-3 or TRBV12-4 and J is TRBJ1-4; D is undetermined. Trimming removed 3 bases from V and 8 bases from J, with 16 bases in between. The CDR3 loop spans 15 amino acids. The CDR3: CASSFGLNGGEKLFF. Written as DNA, the CDR3 is TGTGCCAGCAGTTTTGGGCTCAACGGTGGCGAAAAACTGTTTTTT.

The gene calls are TRBV20-1 and TRBJ2-2; D is perhaps TRBD2 (6 bases). The V gene lost 6 bases and the J gene lost 5 bases, with 22 bases spanning the gap. Germline CDR1 reads DFQATT; CDR2 reads SNEGSKA (reference sequence). CDR3 length equals 16 residues. CDR3 DNA sequence: TGCAGTGCGGTCTGGACCGGGAGTGTGGAAACCGGGGAGCTGTTTTTT. It translates to CSAVWTGSVETGELFF.

The sample holds a few counts of this clonotype. CDR3 region: CASTPPADSYEQYF. In DNA form, the CDR3 reads TGTGCCAGCACCCCCCCGGCGGACTCCTACGAGCAGTACTTC. This sequence joins TRBV6-1 and TRBJ2-7; D uncertain. The V gene's germline CDR1 is MNHNS and CDR2 SASEGT. Trimming stripped 7 bases from V and 0 bases from J, with 13 bases between. The CDR3 totals 14 residues.

This clonotype has just a few counts. The J gene is TRBJ2-7, the V gene TRBV27; tentative D call: TRBD1 (6 bases). Germline V gene data show CDR1 as MNHEY and CDR2 as SMNVEV (reference sequence). V was cut by 6 bases and J by 3 bases, with 12 bases left in between. This CDR3 has 13 amino acids. The CDR3 spells CASRRGGVYEQYF. In nucleotides, the CDR3 is TGTGCCAGCAGAAGAGGGGGAGTCTACGAGCAGTACTTC.

Only a few counts were recorded for this clonotype. The V call is TRBV20-1, the J call TRBJ2-1; D possibly corresponds to TRBD1 (5 bases). The CDR3 consists of 14 residues. With 1 base removed from V and 5 bases from J, the gap between germline ends came to 12 bases. The germline V gene encodes CDR1 DFQATT and CDR2 SNEGSKA (reference sequence). CDR3 bases: TGCAGTGCTAGAGCTCTGGGCAGGGACAATGAGCAGTTCTTC. Its translation is CSARALGRDNEQFF.

This clonotype has ten or more counts. The rearrangement uses TRBV12-3 or TRBV12-4 and TRBJ2-5; D call uncertain. Between the trimmed V and J ends, which lost 2 bases and 4 bases, there was a span of 8 bases. The CDR3 length is 13 residues. CDR3 nucleotide sequence: TGTGCCAGCAGTTTACCATTCCCAGAGACCCAGTACTTC. This translates into CASSLPFPETQYF.

The chain has TRBV6-4 and TRBJ2-7, with TRBD2 identical over 8 bases. Germline assignment: CDR1 MRHNA and CDR2 SNTAGT. The trim removed 7 bases at V and 2 bases at J, leaving 7 bases unmatched. There are 14 residues in the CDR3. The CDR3 loop reads CASIPRGLAYEQYF. CDR3 coding DNA: TGTGCCAGCATCCCTCGGGGACTAGCCTACGAGCAGTACTTC.

This clonotype has only a few counts. This chain links TRBV7-9 with TRBJ2-5, with D hard to call. In germline, CDR1 is SEHNR, CDR2 FQNEAQ (reference sequence). The CDR3 is 15 residues long. Deletions cut 4 bases from V and 1 base from J, with 13 bases between. The CDR3 DNA sequence: TGTGCCAGCAGCTCGACGGAAGGGCTCCAAGAGACCCAGTACTTC. This translates into CASSSTEGLQETQYF.

The chain joins TRBV27 to TRBJ2-7; D gene unclear. V lost 6 bases and J lost 1, with 10 bases in between. This CDR3 comprises 13 residues. Germline V CDR1 and CDR2: MNHEY, SMNVEV (reference sequence). The CDR3 region has the DNA TGTGCCAGCAGCGTAACGGATTCCTACGAGCAGTACTTC. It is translated as CASSVTDSYEQYF.

This clonotype appeared a few times. The chain carries TRBV15 and TRBJ2-5; maybe TRBD1 (6 bases). CDR1 is LNHNV and CDR2 is YYDKDF in the germline V gene (reference sequence). Trimming cost V 4 bases and J 3 bases, with 18 bases left between them. The CDR3 totals 16 residues. CDR3 DNA: TGTGCCACCAGCACCGCAATTAGTGAGGGGGAAGAGACCCAGTACTTC. It yields the protein CATSTAISEGEETQYF.

The V call is TRBV6-1, the J call TRBJ2-7; 9 positions match TRBD2. Per germline, CDR1 MNHNS and CDR2 SASEGT. This CDR3 is 14 amino acids long. V trimming: 6 bases; J trimming: 2 bases; junction bases outside the gene matches: 5. The CDR3 region is CASRPSGATYEQYF. Written as DNA, the CDR3 is TGTGCCAGCAGACCTAGCGGGGCGACCTACGAGCAGTACTTC.

V usage is TRBV6-6 and J usage is TRBJ2-7; D is uncertain. Germline CDR1 MNHNY, CDR2 SVGAGI (reference sequence). The length of the CDR3 is 13 residues. V lost 7 bases and J lost 3, with 13 bases in between. DNA for the CDR3: TGTGCCAGCACCTTTGATGTTGGCTACGAGCAGTACTTC. Protein: CASTFDVGYEQYF.

The V gene is TRBV27, the J gene TRBJ2-3, with 9 bases matching TRBD2. Trimming removed 5 bases from V and 4 bases from J; junction bases left unmatched: 7. The CDR3 is 15 residues long. Germline CDR1 MNHEY, CDR2 SMNVEV (reference sequence). The CDR3 DNA is TGTGCCAGCAGTATTATAGCGGGGGTGGCAGATACGCAGTATTTT. As protein: CASSIIAGVADTQYF.

This clonotype was observed a handful of times. CDR3 amino acids: CAKSDPGANTGELFF. The CDR3 DNA follows: TGTGCCAAGTCGGACCCGGGGGCGAACACCGGGGAGCTGTTTTTT. The rearrangement links TRBV2 to TRBJ2-2, with D possibly TRBD2 on 6 matching bases. V lost 10 bases to trimming and J lost 0 bases, with 15 bases between them. Germline V gene data show CDR1 as SNHLY and CDR2 as FYNNEI. The CDR3 extends over 15 amino acids.

This clonotype was counted at least ten times. The chain joins TRBV3-1 to TRBJ2-2, with TRBD1 identical over 8 bases. V trimming: 0 bases; J trimming: 4 bases; junction bases outside the gene matches: 16. The CDR3 has 20 amino acids. Germline lookup yields CDR1 LGHDT and CDR2 YNNKEL (reference sequence). CDR3 coding DNA: TGTGCCAGCAGCCAAGAGGTCGGGACAGGCAATTCGTTGGGCACCGGGGAGCTGTTTTTT. As protein: CASSQEVGTGNSLGTGELFF. Looking up the rest from reference TRBV3-1 and TRBJ2-2 gives the full variable domain: DTAVSQTPKYLVTQMGNDKSIKCEQNLGHDTMYWYKQDSKKFLKIMFSYNNKELIINETVPNRFSPKSPDKAHLNLHINSLELGDSAVYFCASSQEVGTGNSLGTGELFFGEGSRLTVL.

This clonotype occurred many times. This chain uses TRBV29-1 with TRBJ2-7; 10 bases match TRBD2. The CDR3 sequence is 12 residues long. Germline V gives CDR1 SQVTM, CDR2 ANQGSEA. Unmatched junction bases numbered 1, after V lost 4 bases and J lost 4 bases. CDR3 protein: CSVGTSGYEQYF. The CDR3 DNA reads TGCAGCGTTGGGACTAGCGGATACGAGCAGTACTTC.

This clonotype appeared many times. The chain joins TRBV15 to TRBJ2-5, with D possibly matching TRBD2 (5 bases). The CDR3 loop spans 15 amino acids. Between the trimmed V and J ends, which lost 2 bases and 1 base, there was a span of 11 bases. CDR1 LNHNV and CDR2 YYDKDF come from the germline V gene (reference sequence). The CDR3 spells CATSRWTDLQETQYF. CDR3 bases: TGTGCCACCAGCAGATGGACTGACCTCCAAGAGACCCAGTACTTC.

This clonotype was found a few times. This chain connects TRBV9 to TRBJ2-4, with D perhaps TRBD1 (6 bases). This CDR3 region has 17 residues. Germline V CDR1 and CDR2: SGDLS, YYNGEE. V lost 2 bases to trimming and J lost 0 bases, with 15 bases between them. The CDR3 sequence: CASSVGDINLAKNIQYF. CDR3 DNA: TGTGCCAGCAGCGTGGGGGACATCAACCTAGCCAAAAACATTCAGTACTTC.

This clonotype was counted at least ten times. J is TRBJ1-6 and V is TRBV7-2; D gene unclear. This CDR3 comprises 21 residues. Looked up from germline, CDR1 is SGHTA and CDR2 is FQGNSA. V was shortened by 5 bases and J by 0 bases, with 26 bases between the two germline ends. Here the CDR3 DNA reads TGTGCCAGCAGCCCTACTCCTATTTCGGCCGCAGCCAGCTCCTATAATTCACCCCTCCACTTT. As protein: CASSPTPISAAASSYNSPLHF.

The rearrangement uses TRBV7-9 and TRBJ2-7, with 9 bases matching TRBD1. From germline, CDR1 is SEHNR and CDR2 FQNEAQ (reference sequence). This CDR3 is 14 amino acids long. Trimming at V came to 5 bases and at J to 5 bases, leaving 7 bases not matched to a gene. The CDR3 is CASSPGQGSDEQYF. The DNA for the CDR3 is TGTGCCAGCAGCCCGGGACAGGGAAGCGACGAGCAGTACTTC.